This T cell receptor beta chain is from a study of blood T cell repertoires in COVID-19. Study background: COVID-19 samples, acute and convalescent, were from the United States, Italy and Spain. Sources were T cells, B-cell-depleted T cells, or PBMCs; the material itself was cDNA or gDNA.

The ends lost 6 bases at V and 7 bases at J; junction bases unmatched: 10. CDR1 and CDR2 from the germline V gene are GTSNPN and SVGIG (reference sequence). The CDR3 is 13 residues long. Original methodology: Amplification of reference gene primers provided the estimated nucleated cell counts. Some clones are missing from TCRdb's copy, which holds only in-frame ones; the method was immunoSEQ multiplex PCR. V, J and clone size were drawn from that table, and D and trimming were deduced from the DNA. Among some 80,000 clones listed, 81% were seen once. The origin of this receptor is a man older than 75 with acute or convalescent COVID-19. The sequencing sample was made of peripheral blood. The chain links TRBV30 to TRBJ2-7; 9 bases align to TRBD2. This CDR3 is CACLRASGKEQYF. The CDR3 DNA reads as TGTGCCTGTTTGAGGGCTAGCGGGAAGGAGCAGTACTTC.